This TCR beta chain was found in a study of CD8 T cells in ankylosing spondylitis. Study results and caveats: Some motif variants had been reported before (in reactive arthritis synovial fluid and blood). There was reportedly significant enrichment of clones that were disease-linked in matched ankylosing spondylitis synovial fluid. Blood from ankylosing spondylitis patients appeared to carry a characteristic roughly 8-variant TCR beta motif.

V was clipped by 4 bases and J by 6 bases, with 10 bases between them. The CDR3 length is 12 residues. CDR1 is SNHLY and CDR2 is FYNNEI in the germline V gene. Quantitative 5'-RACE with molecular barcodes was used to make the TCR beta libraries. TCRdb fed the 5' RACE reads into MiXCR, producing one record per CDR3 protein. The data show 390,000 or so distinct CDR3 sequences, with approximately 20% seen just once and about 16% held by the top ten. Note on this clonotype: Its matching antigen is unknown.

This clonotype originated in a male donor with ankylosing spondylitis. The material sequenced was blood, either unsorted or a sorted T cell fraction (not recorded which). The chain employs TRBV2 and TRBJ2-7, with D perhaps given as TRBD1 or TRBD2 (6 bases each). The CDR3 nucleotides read TGTGCCAGCAGTGCACAGGGAGGCGAGCAGTACTTC. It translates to CASSAQGGEQYF.